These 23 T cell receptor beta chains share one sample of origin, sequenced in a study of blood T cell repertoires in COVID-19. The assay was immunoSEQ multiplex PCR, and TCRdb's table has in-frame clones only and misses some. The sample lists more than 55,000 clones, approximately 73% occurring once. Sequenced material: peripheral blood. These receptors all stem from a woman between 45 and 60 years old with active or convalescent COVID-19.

CDR3 bases: TGTGCCTGGAGTATCACCGGGACAGGGCGCTATGGCTACACCTTC. It yields the protein CAWSITGTGRYGYTF. This chain connects TRBV30 to TRBJ1-2; 9 nucleotides match TRBD1. The CDR3 covers 15 residues. In germline, CDR1 is GTSNPN, CDR2 SVGIG (reference sequence). V shed 2 bases, J shed 4 bases, and the junction held 8 bases outside the gene matches.

The CDR3 reads CASSQLAGVAGELFF. For the CDR3, the DNA is TGTGCCAGCAGTCAGCTAGCGGGAGTTGCCGGGGAGCTGTTTTTT. This chain joins TRBV2 and TRBJ2-2; TRBD2 matches at 10 bases. This CDR3 has 15 amino acids. The V gene end was trimmed by 5 bases and the J gene end by 6 bases; junction bases not matched to a gene: 6. Germline CDR1 is SNHLY and CDR2 is FYNNEI.

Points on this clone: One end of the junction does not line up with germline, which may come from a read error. DNA of the CDR3: TGTGCCAGCTCACCACCCATCAGTGGGTGGGCTTACTTACACTTC. Protein product: CASSPPISGWAYLHF. The chain recombines TRBV18 with TRBJ1-2; D not certain. Germline CDR1 is KGHSH and CDR2 is LQKENI. The CDR3 loop spans 15 amino acids.

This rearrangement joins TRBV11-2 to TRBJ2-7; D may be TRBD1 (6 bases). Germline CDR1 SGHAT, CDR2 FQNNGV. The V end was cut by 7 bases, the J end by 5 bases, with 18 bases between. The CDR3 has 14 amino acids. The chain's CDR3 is CASNIQGNHHEQYF. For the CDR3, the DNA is TGTGCCAGCAACATACAGGGTAACCACCACGAGCAGTACTTC.

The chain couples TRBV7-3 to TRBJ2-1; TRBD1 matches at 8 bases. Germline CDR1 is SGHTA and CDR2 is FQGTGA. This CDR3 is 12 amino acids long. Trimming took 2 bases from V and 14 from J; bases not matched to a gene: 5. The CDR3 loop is CASSLGQGKKFF. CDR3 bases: TGTGCCAGCAGCTTAGGACAGGGAAAGAAGTTCTTC.

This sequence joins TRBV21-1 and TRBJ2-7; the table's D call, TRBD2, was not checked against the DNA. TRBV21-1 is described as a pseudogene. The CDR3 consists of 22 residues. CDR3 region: CASAGGTSALLKGPNYSYEQYF. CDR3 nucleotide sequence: TGTGCCAGCGCAGGAGGGACTAGCGCCCTCCTGAAGGGTCCAAATTACTCCTACGAGCAGTACTTC.

The CDR3 DNA reads as TGTGCCAGCAGCGCCCGGAGAGCCGCGGGTAATGAGCAGTTCTTC. Its protein product is CASSARRAAGNEQFF. V is TRBV7-2 and J is TRBJ2-1, with TRBD2 as a possible D gene (5 bases). The CDR3 sequence is 15 residues long. In germline, CDR1 is SGHTA, CDR2 FQGNSA. V lost 5 bases to trimming and J lost 7 bases, with 18 bases between them.

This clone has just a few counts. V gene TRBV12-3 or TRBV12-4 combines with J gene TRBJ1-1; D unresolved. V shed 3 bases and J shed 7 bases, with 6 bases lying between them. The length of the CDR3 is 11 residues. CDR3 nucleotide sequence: TGTGCCAGCAGTTTGTATAATGAAGCTTTCTTT. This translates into CASSLYNEAFF.

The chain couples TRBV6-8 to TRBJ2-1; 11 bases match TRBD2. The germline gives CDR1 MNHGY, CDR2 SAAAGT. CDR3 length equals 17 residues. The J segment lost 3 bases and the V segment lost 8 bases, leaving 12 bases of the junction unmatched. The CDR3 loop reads CASLTLLAGAFYNEQFF. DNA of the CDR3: TGTGCCAGCCTTACCCTACTAGCGGGAGCATTCTACAATGAGCAGTTCTTC.

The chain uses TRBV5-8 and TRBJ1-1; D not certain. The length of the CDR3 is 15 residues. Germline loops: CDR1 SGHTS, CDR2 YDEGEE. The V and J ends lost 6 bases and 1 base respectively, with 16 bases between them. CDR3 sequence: CASTPPGRTNTEAFF. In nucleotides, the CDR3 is TGTGCCAGCACCCCCCCCGGGAGAACGAACACTGAAGCTTTCTTT.

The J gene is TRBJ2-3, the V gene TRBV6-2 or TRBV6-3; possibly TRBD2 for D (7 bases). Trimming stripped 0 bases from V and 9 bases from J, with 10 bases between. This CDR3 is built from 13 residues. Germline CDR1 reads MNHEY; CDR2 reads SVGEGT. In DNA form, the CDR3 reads TGTGCCAGCAGTTACTCGAGGGGGGGAACGCAGTATTTT. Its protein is CASSYSRGGTQYF.

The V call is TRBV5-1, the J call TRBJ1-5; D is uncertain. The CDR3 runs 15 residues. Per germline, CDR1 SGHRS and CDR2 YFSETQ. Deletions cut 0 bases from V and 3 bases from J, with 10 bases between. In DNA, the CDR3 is TGCGCCAGCAGCTTGGCCGGACTTCCCAATCAGCCCCAGCATTTT. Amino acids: CASSLAGLPNQPQHF.

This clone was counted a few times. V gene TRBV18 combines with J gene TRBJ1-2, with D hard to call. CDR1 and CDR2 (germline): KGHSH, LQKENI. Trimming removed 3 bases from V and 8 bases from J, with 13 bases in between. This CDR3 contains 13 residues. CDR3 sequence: CASSPDRSQGYTF. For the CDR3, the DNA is TGTGCCAGCTCACCCGATCGGAGTCAGGGCTACACCTTC.

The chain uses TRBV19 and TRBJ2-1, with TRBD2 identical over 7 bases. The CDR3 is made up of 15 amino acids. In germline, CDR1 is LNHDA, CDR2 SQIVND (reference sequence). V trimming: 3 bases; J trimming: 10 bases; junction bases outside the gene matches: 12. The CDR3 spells CASSMGGLPGEEQFF. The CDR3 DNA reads TGTGCCAGTAGTATGGGGGGACTACCGGGAGAGGAGCAGTTCTTC.

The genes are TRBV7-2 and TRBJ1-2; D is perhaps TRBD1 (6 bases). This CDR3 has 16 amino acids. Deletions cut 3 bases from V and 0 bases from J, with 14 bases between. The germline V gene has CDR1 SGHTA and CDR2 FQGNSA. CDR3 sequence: CASSLAANRANYGYTF. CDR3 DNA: TGTGCCAGCAGCTTGGCCGCCAACAGGGCTAACTATGGCTACACCTTC.

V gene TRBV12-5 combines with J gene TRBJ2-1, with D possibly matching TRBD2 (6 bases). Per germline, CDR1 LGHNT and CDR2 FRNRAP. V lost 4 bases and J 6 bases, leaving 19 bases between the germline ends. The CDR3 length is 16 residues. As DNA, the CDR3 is TGTGCTAGTGGTTGGCCCCGGGACTTAGGGTCCAATGAGCAGTTCTTC. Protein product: CASGWPRDLGSNEQFF. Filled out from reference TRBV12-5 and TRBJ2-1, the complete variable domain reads DARVTQTPRHKVTEMGQEVTMRCQPILGHNTVFWYRQTMMQGLELLAYFRNRAPLDDSGMPKDRFSAEMPDATLATLKIQPSEPRDSAVYFCASGWPRDLGSNEQFFGPGTRLTVL.

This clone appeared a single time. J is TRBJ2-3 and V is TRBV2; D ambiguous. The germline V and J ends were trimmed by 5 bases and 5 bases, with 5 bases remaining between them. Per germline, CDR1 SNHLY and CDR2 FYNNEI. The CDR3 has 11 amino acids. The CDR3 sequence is CASSPVDTQYF. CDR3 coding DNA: TGTGCCAGCAGTCCCGTAGATACGCAGTATTTT. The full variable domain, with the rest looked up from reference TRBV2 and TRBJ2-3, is EPEVTQTPSHQVTQMGQEVILRCVPISNHLYFYWYRQILGQKVEFLVSFYNNEISEKSEIFDDQFSVERPDGSNFTLKIRSTKLEDSAMYFCASSPVDTQYFGPGTRLTVL.

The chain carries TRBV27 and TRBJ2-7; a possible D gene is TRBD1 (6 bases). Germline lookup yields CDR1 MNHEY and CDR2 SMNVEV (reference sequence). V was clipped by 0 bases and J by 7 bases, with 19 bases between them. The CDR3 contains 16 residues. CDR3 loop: CASSLSIRQAPKEQYF. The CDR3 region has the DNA TGTGCCAGCAGTTTATCCATAAGACAGGCCCCTAAAGAGCAGTACTTC.

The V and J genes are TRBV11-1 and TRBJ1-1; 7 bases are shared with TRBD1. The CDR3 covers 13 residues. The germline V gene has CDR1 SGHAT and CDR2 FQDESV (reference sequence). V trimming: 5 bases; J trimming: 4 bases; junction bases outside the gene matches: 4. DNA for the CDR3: TGTGCCAGCAGCGCGACAGGGATCACTGAAGCTTTCTTT. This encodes CASSATGITEAFF.

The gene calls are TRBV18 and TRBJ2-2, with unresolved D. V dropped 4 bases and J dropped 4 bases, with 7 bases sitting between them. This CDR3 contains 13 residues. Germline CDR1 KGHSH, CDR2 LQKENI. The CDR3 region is CASSRPGTGELFF. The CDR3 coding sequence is TGTGCCAGCTCACGGCCGGGCACCGGGGAGCTGTTTTTT.

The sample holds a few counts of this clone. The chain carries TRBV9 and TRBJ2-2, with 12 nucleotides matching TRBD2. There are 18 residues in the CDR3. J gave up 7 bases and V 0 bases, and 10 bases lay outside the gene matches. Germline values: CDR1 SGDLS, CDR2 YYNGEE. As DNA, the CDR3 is TGTGCCAGCAGCGTAGGAACTAGCGGGAGGAGGTTGGGCGGGGAGCTGTTTTTT. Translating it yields CASSVGTSGRRLGGELFF.

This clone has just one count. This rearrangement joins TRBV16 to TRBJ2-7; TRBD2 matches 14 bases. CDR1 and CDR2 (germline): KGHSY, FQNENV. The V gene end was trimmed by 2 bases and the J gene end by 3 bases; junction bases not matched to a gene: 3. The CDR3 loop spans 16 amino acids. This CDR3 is CASSQEGLAGDYEQYF. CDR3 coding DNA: TGTGCCAGCAGCCAAGAGGGACTAGCGGGAGACTACGAGCAGTACTTC.

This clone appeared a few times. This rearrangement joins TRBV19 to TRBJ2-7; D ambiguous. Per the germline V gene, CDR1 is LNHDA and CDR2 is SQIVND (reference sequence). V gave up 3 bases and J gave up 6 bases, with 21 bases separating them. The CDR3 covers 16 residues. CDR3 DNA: TGTGCCAGTAGTATCAGACTCCCTCGAGGTCCTTCCGAGCAGTACTTC. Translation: CASSIRLPRGPSEQYF.